Presented here are 14 T cell receptor beta chains from one specimen sequenced in a study of T cells after yellow fever vaccination. TCRdb redid the calling of the 5' RACE reads with MiXCR, one entry per CDR3 protein. This sample yields about 130,000 distinct CDR3 sequences, of which approximately 7% are seen a single time; around 2.7% belongs to the top ten. The starting material was CD4+ T cells sorted from PBMCs, obtained more than 8 days after the first yellow fever vaccination. All receptors derive from a man between 18 and 35 years old who received the YFV17D yellow fever vaccine.

This clonotype was counted many times. This chain uses TRBV18 with TRBJ2-7; D might be TRBD1 (6 bases). Trimming pared 2 bases from V and 12 bases from J, leaving 14 bases between. Germline V gene sequence: CDR1 KGHSH, CDR2 LQKENI. This CDR3 is 12 amino acids long. CDR3 nucleotide sequence: TGTGCCAGCTCACCATCAGGGGATGAGGGGTACTTC. Residues: CASSPSGDEGYF.

With regard to this clonotype: It may be a read error: a sequence one base away is much more abundant. The rearrangement joins TRBV9 to TRBJ1-2, with unresolved D. The germline CDR1 and CDR2 sequences are SGDLS and YYNGEE. V dropped 6 bases and J dropped 5 bases, with 17 bases sitting between them. This CDR3 comprises 14 residues. The CDR3 is CASNQTGTLYGYTF. CDR3 in DNA: TGTGCCAGCAATCAGACGGGTACACTTTATGGCTACACCTTC. Full variable domain (remainder filled in from reference TRBV9 and TRBJ1-2): DSGVTQTPKHLITATGQRVTLRCSPRSGDLSVYWYQQSLDQGLQFLIQYYNGEERAKGNILERFSAQQFPDLHSELNLSSLELGDSALYFCASNQTGTLYGYTFGSGTRLTVV.

This clonotype was recorded many times. The chain is built from TRBV7-9 and TRBJ2-2, with 7 bases that match TRBD1. After removal of 3 bases from V and 0 bases from J, the junction contained 4 bases not matched to a gene. CDR1 is SEHNR, CDR2 FQNEAQ, per germline (reference sequence). The CDR3 consists of 16 residues. CDR3 in DNA: TGTGCCAGCAGCTTGGGACAGACGACGAACACCGGGGAGCTGTTTTTT. It is translated as CASSLGQTTNTGELFF.

This clonotype was counted only a few times. The rearrangement uses TRBV20-1 and TRBJ1-3; D is unclear. The length of the CDR3 is 12 residues. Germline loops: CDR1 DFQATT, CDR2 SNEGSKA (reference sequence). V lost 3 bases to trimming and J lost 13 bases, with 16 bases between them. CDR3 nucleotides: TGCAGTGCTAGCCCCTTATACCAGAGGATATATTTT. This gives the protein CSASPLYQRIYF.

In its sample, this clonotype was seen many times. The chain couples TRBV4-1 to TRBJ2-3; D might be TRBD2 (5 bases). V was shortened by 0 bases and J by 7 bases, with 11 bases between the two germline ends. This CDR3 is built from 14 residues. Per the germline V gene, CDR1 is MGHRA and CDR2 is YSYEKL. CDR3 protein: CASSQELVANTQYF. CDR3 bases: TGCGCCAGCAGCCAAGAATTAGTAGCGAATACGCAGTATTTT.

The J gene is TRBJ2-1, the V gene TRBV4-3, with D possibly being TRBD2 (5 bases). This CDR3 comprises 15 residues. Germline-derived CDR1 and CDR2 are LGHNA and YSLEER. V gave up 0 bases and J gave up 9 bases, with 15 bases separating them. The CDR3, as DNA: TGCGCCAGCAGCCAAGACGAACTAGGTGGGGTTGAGCAGTTCTTC. It specifies CASSQDELGGVEQFF.

This clonotype was detected many times. J is TRBJ2-1 and V is TRBV7-2; 7 nucleotides match TRBD1. Germline V gives CDR1 SGHTA, CDR2 FQGNSA. CDR3 length: 15 residues. Germline trimming cut 5 bases from V and 8 bases from J; bases unmatched to any gene: 12. CDR3 DNA: TGTGCCAGCAGCCTGCGACAGGGCCTCGCGGATGAGCAGTTCTTC. It specifies CASSLRQGLADEQFF. Supplemented by reference TRBV7-2 and TRBJ2-1, the full variable domain reads GAGVSQSPSNKVTEKGKDVELRCDPISGHTALYWYRQSLGQGLEFLIYFQGNSAPDKSGLPSDRFSAERTGGSVSTLTIQRTQQEDSAVYLCASSLRQGLADEQFFGPGTRLTVL.

By sample fraction, this clonotype is medium-sized. The V gene is TRBV27, the J gene TRBJ2-2; D unclear. Deletions cut 10 bases from V and 2 bases from J, with 11 bases between. Looked up from germline, CDR1 is MNHEY and CDR2 is SMNVEV (reference sequence). The CDR3 length is 13 residues. The CDR3, as DNA: TGTGCCACTGGGTCGGCCAACACCGGGGAGCTGTTTTTT. Its translation: CATGSANTGELFF.

In its sample, this clonotype was seen many times. The gene calls are TRBV25-1 and TRBJ1-1; 7 positions agree with TRBD1. CDR1 is MGHDK and CDR2 is SYGVNS in the germline V gene. The V segment lost 6 bases and the J segment 6 bases; nucleotides outside the gene matches: 10. CDR3 length equals 14 residues. CDR3 sequence: CASRLTGSGSEAFF. The CDR3 DNA is TGTGCCAGCAGGCTGACAGGGTCAGGATCTGAAGCTTTCTTT.

This clonotype was detected only a few times. The chain has TRBV19 and TRBJ1-2; weak D call: TRBD1 (6 bases). The CDR3 totals 13 residues. Between the trimmed V and J ends, which lost 6 bases and 7 bases, there was a span of 15 bases. Germline loops: CDR1 LNHDA, CDR2 SQIVND (reference sequence). The CDR3 region has the DNA TGTGCCAGTAGAACAGGGCTCGTTGCTGGCTACACCTTC. Its protein is CASRTGLVAGYTF.

This clonotype was seen ten or more times. The chain couples TRBV4-3 to TRBJ2-5; D assignment may be TRBD1 or TRBD2 (6 bases each). Germline loops: CDR1 LGHNA, CDR2 YSLEER. The CDR3 has 17 amino acids. Trimming shortened V by 0 bases and J by 3 bases, and 17 bases separated the two germline ends. The CDR3 region has the DNA TGCGCCAGCAGCCAAGATCTGAGGGGGGCACCAGAAGAGACCCAGTACTTC. This encodes CASSQDLRGAPEETQYF.

This clonotype was seen once. A much larger clonotype is one base distant, so this may be a read error. The chain is built from TRBV7-2 and TRBJ2-1; no firm D call. This CDR3 region has 14 residues. V shed 5 bases and J shed 8 bases, with 16 bases lying between them. In germline, CDR1 is SGHTA, CDR2 FQGNSA. The CDR3 DNA is TGTGCCAGCAGCATAGAATACTACGGAGATGAGCAGTTCTTC. It yields the protein CASSIEYYGDEQFF.

This clonotype was found many times. The chain has TRBV20-1 and TRBJ1-5; no clear D. CDR3 length: 14 amino acids. Trimming removed 1 base from V and 2 bases from J, with 9 bases in between. Germline V gene lookup returns CDR1 DFQATT and CDR2 SNEGSKA (reference sequence). The CDR3 loop reads CSARGSNRNQPQHF. DNA of the CDR3: TGCAGTGCTAGAGGTTCTAACCGCAATCAGCCCCAGCATTTT.

This clonotype was observed at least ten times. The rearrangement links TRBV5-1 to TRBJ1-2; 11 bases agree with TRBD1. Germline CDR1 and CDR2: SGHRS and YFSETQ. J gave up 7 bases and V 4 bases, and 12 bases lay outside the gene matches. The CDR3 loop spans 16 amino acids. CDR3 amino acids: CASSILGQGGTSGYTF. CDR3 in DNA: TGCGCCAGCAGCATCCTGGGACAGGGGGGAACTTCTGGCTACACCTTC.